This TCR beta chain was obtained from a study of blood T cell repertoires in COVID-19 (dated by TCRdb to between 2020 and 2021). General notes on the study: Samples covering the acute and convalescent phases of COVID-19 were provided by collaborators in the United States, Italy and Spain. The sample metadata nearly always contained a de-identified subject ID, COVID-19 status, age in years and sex. The material from the prospective study consisted of cDNA or gDNA derived from T cells, B-cell-depleted T cells, or PBMCs. The dataset comprised deeply sampled blood TCRbeta repertoires from subjects exposed to, actively infected with, or recovered from COVID-19. Where available, HLA class I and class II types were obtained from metadata supplied by the sample provider rather than from assay-based typing. Samples came from the ongoing ImmuneRACE study (first 160 participants) plus 1,254 subjects from 6 global collaborators. The repertoires were released in a freely available public database meant as a resource for research on the immune response to SARS-CoV-2.

Here is what the overall study found, with its caveats: Clinical and demographic metadata were provided uncurated, with the amount varying by source and participant.

For this clone: Its antigen target is currently unknown. No much larger clonotype is one base removed from it; base qualities were not supplied.

The CDR3 goes from the cysteine to the phenylalanine over 16 residues. Only the CDR3 region is kept as DNA, spanning 48 bases read in frame from base 1. Based on the germline V gene, the CDR1 and CDR2 sequences are KGHSH and LQKENI. V sheds 1 base and J sheds 6 bases, leaving 16 bases between their ends. TCRbeta CDR3 regions were amplified from genomic DNA using the immunoSEQ Assay, a bias-controlled multiplex PCR. In the authors' own workflow: Within the assay, amplification of reference gene primers was used to estimate how many nucleated cells each sample contained. To quantify the absolute abundance of each unique TCRbeta CDR3 rearrangement, sequence reads were collapsed and filtered. For each sample, productive Simpson clonality was calculated as the square root of Simpson's diversity index over productive rearrangements. The immuneACCESS repertoire file appears here via TCRdb, limited to in-frame rearrangements. These files lack a portion of the clones; in checked studies, under half of the deficit traces to unresolved V genes, and the cause of the others is not known. D and trimming were read from the DNA, whereas the V and J calls and clone size are those reported in that table. The sample contains more than 110,000 clones, about 79% of them found a single time. Of the sample, 2.5% to 3% is held by the ten largest clones.

Participants in the prospective study were enrolled through a virtual design, were aged roughly 18 to 100 years, and lived in approximately 25 United States geographic areas. In the prospective study, participants were assigned to cohorts based on the clinical history participants reported in a screening survey and a study questionnaire. Recovered participants in ImmuneRACE Cohort 3 were defined as having two consecutive negative NP/OP PCR tests, clearance from a healthcare professional, or resolution of symptoms. In the prospective study, whole blood, serum and a nasopharyngeal or oropharyngeal swab were collected from each participant by mobile phlebotomists. Prospective study participants could optionally give additional blood draws and questionnaires over an approximately two-month period. Before DNA extraction, prospective study blood samples were shipped either frozen or at room temperature.

The source is a woman aged 45-65 years who had recovered from COVID-19. The chain is assembled from TRBV18 and TRBJ2-1; the D region possibly corresponds to TRBD1 (6 bases align). The specimen was PBMCs or T cells enriched from blood (not recorded which). The DNA sequence is as follows: TGTGCCAGCTCACCACAGGCAGGGGCGGTCTCCAATGAGCAGTTCTTC. The translation is CASSPQAGAVSNEQFF.